These 22 T cell receptor beta chains originate from one sample sequenced in a study of blood T cell repertoires in COVID-19. This table comes from immunoSEQ multiplex PCR, and its TCRdb copy is limited to in-frame clones, with some not included. The sample has over 100,000 clones; approximately 90% are singletons. Sequencing input: peripheral blood. These receptor sequences come from a man in his fifties or sixties with COVID-19, enrolled during active disease.

The CDR3 DNA reads as TGTGCCAGCAGTTACGATTACAGGGGGTTCTATGGCTACACCTTC. Protein product: CASSYDYRGFYGYTF. The gene calls are TRBV6-2 or TRBV6-3 and TRBJ1-2, with 8 bases that match TRBD1. Germline assignment: CDR1 MNHEY and CDR2 SVGEGT. This CDR3 has 15 amino acids. J lost 4 bases, V lost 2 bases, and 6 bases had no gene match.

The V gene is TRBV7-9, the J gene TRBJ1-1; 7 nucleotides match TRBD1. CDR3 length: 18 amino acids. CDR1 is SEHNR and CDR2 is FQNEAQ in the germline V gene (reference sequence). V was clipped by 7 bases and J by 0 bases; unmatched bases: 17. The CDR3 nucleotides read TGTGCCAGCACCCCCAGGGGGGAGCACCTCTTAATGAACACTGAAGCTTTCTTT. Translation: CASTPRGEHLLMNTEAFF.

This clone has just a few counts. V is TRBV7-2 and J is TRBJ2-7, with TRBD2 matching over 7 bases. The V gene end was trimmed by 2 bases and the J gene end by 5 bases; junction bases not matched to a gene: 6. The germline V gene encodes CDR1 SGHTA and CDR2 FQGNSA. CDR3 length equals 14 residues. The CDR3 bases are TGTGCCAGCAGCTTATGGGGCACTAGCGACGAGCAGTACTTC. Translated: CASSLWGTSDEQYF.

V and J are TRBV6-2 or TRBV6-3 and TRBJ1-4; 7 bases fit TRBD1. Per germline, CDR1 MNHEY and CDR2 SVGEGT. The J segment lost 5 bases and the V segment lost 5 bases, leaving 5 bases of the junction unmatched. The CDR3 contains 14 residues. CDR3 region: CASSKDRTNEKLFF. CDR3 in DNA: TGTGCCAGCAGTAAGGACAGGACCAATGAAAAACTGTTTTTT.

V usage is TRBV7-9 and J usage is TRBJ1-2; TRBD1 agrees at 9 bases. V dropped 5 bases and J dropped 3; count of bases not matched to a gene: 4. Germline loops: CDR1 SEHNR, CDR2 FQNEAQ (reference sequence). CDR3 length: 14 residues. Here the CDR3 DNA reads TGTGCCAGCAGCGCGGGACAGGGCGACTATGGCTACACCTTC. This translates into CASSAGQGDYGYTF.

This chain joins TRBV6-2 or TRBV6-3 and TRBJ2-5; TRBD1 is a possible D gene (6 bases). Deletions cut 3 bases from V and 6 bases from J, with 20 bases between. CDR3 length equals 16 residues. Germline V gene lookup returns CDR1 MNHEY and CDR2 SVGEGT. This CDR3 reads CASSYVGADREKTQYF. CDR3 bases: TGTGCCAGCAGTTATGTGGGGGCGGACCGAGAGAAGACCCAGTACTTC.

The rearrangement uses TRBV18 and TRBJ2-7, with D perhaps TRBD2 (5 bases). Germline values: CDR1 KGHSH, CDR2 LQKENI. Trimming stripped 2 bases from V and 3 bases from J, with 14 bases between. CDR3 length: 15 amino acids. The CDR3, as DNA: TGTGCCAGCTCACCAACTAGGTCGTCGGACTACGAGCAGTACTTC. It codes for CASSPTRSSDYEQYF. The whole variable domain, remainder taken from reference TRBV18 and TRBJ2-7, is NAGVMQNPRHLVRRRGQEARLRCSPMKGHSHVYWYRQLPEEGLKFMVYLQKENIIDESGMPKERFSAEFPKEGPSILRIQQVVRGDSAAYFCASSPTRSSDYEQYFGPGTRLTVT.

This clone has a handful of counts. V gene TRBV3-1 (or the pseudogene TRBV3-2) combines with J gene TRBJ1-3, with D unresolved. Germline loops: CDR1 LGHDT, CDR2 YNNKEL (reference sequence). Trimming pared 4 bases from V and 0 bases from J, leaving 13 bases between. CDR3 size: 16 residues. The CDR3 loop is CASSPLGGTSGNTIYF. The CDR3 DNA reads TGTGCCAGCAGCCCCTTGGGAGGAACCTCTGGAAACACCATATATTTT.

The chain has TRBV7-8 and TRBJ1-2; 8 positions match TRBD1. The germline V gene encodes CDR1 SGHVS and CDR2 FQNEAQ. Trimming removed 7 bases from V and 4 bases from J; junction bases left unmatched: 8. The CDR3 sequence is 14 residues long. The DNA of the CDR3 is TGTGCCAGCACCCCGACAGGGGCCCCCTATGGCTACACCTTC. Protein sequence: CASTPTGAPYGYTF. Complete variable domain (other parts from reference TRBV7-8 and TRBJ1-2): GAGVSQSPRYKVAKRGQDVALRCDPISGHVSLFWYQQALGQGPEFLTYFQNEAQLDKSGLPSDRFFAERPEGSVSTLKIQRTQQEDSAVYLCASTPTGAPYGYTFGSGTRLTVV.

The V gene is TRBV10-1, the J gene TRBJ1-5, with 8 bases aligning to TRBD1. The CDR3 contains 18 residues. Germline V lookup: CDR1 WNHNN, CDR2 SYGVQD (reference sequence). Losses at the gene ends were 0 bases for V and 0 bases for J; bases not matched to a gene: 7. CDR3 loop: CASSESRTGKNSNQPQHF. The CDR3 DNA reads TGCGCCAGCAGTGAGTCCCGGACAGGGAAGAATAGCAATCAGCCCCAGCATTTT.

This clone was detected only a few times. The chain is built from TRBV12-3 or TRBV12-4 and TRBJ1-4; 9 positions match TRBD1. The junction had 3 bases not matched to a gene; V was cut back by 5 bases and J by 8 bases. The CDR3 contains 13 residues. CDR3 residues: CASSPGTGEKLFF. CDR3 in DNA: TGTGCCAGCAGTCCCGGGACAGGGGAAAAACTGTTTTTT.

This clone was seen a few times. The chain employs TRBV5-6 and TRBJ1-1, with D perhaps TRBD1 (5 bases). This CDR3 region has 14 residues. V was shortened by 4 bases and J by 6 bases, with 16 bases between the two germline ends. Per germline, CDR1 SGHDT and CDR2 YYEEEE. The CDR3 is CASSPGGPGAEAFF. Here the CDR3 DNA reads TGTGCCAGCAGCCCCGGAGGGCCGGGGGCTGAAGCTTTCTTT.

V and J are TRBV19 and TRBJ1-2, with 8 bases identical to TRBD1. The CDR3 runs to 15 residues. Germline V CDR1 and CDR2: LNHDA, SQIVND (reference sequence). V gave up 6 bases and J gave up 2 bases; unmatched junction bases: 8. The CDR3 DNA reads as TGTGCCAGTAGGCCTCATCGGACAGGGAACTATGGCTACACCTTC. As protein: CASRPHRTGNYGYTF.

The genes are TRBV19 and TRBJ1-5; 8 nucleotides agree with TRBD1. V lost 4 bases, J lost 0 bases, and 11 bases stayed unmatched. Germline CDR1 reads LNHDA; CDR2 reads SQIVND (reference sequence). This CDR3 has 18 amino acids. CDR3 nucleotide sequence: TGTGCCAGTAGTAAACCGACAGGGGCGGGATATAGCAATCAGCCCCAGCATTTT. It encodes CASSKPTGAGYSNQPQHF.

This sequence joins TRBV6-5 and TRBJ2-1; perhaps TRBD1 as D (6 bases). Looked up from germline, CDR1 is MNHEY and CDR2 is SVGAGI. The ends were cut back, 9 bases at V and 4 bases at J, with 7 bases in the middle. The CDR3 totals 11 residues. The CDR3 DNA is TGTGCCAGTACAGGGTACAATGAGCAGTTCTTC. Amino acids: CASTGYNEQFF.

The chain is built from TRBV7-2 and TRBJ1-4; weak D call: TRBD1 (5 bases). The CDR3 covers 15 residues. Germline CDR1 SGHTA, CDR2 FQGNSA. The ends were cut back, 5 bases at V and 8 bases at J, with 18 bases in the middle. CDR3 region: CASSLPRGGYEKLFF. In DNA form, the CDR3 reads TGTGCCAGCAGCCTCCCCCGGGGGGGGTACGAAAAACTGTTTTTT.

CDR3 in DNA: TGTGCCAGCAGCCGGGGGGCAGGGGTAGGAGAAAAACTGTTTTTT. This translates into CASSRGAGVGEKLFF. The chain links TRBV25-1 to TRBJ1-4, with a tentative D call TRBD1 (6 bases). The CDR3 length is 15 residues. In germline, CDR1 is MGHDK, CDR2 SYGVNS. V was shortened by 6 bases and J by 8 bases, with 19 bases between the two germline ends.

This chain uses TRBV6-5 with TRBJ2-1, with 8 nucleotides matching TRBD1. V lost 6 bases and J lost 0; bases outside the gene matches: 1. The CDR3 sequence is 14 residues long. Germline loops: CDR1 MNHEY, CDR2 SVGAGI. The CDR3 nucleotides read TGTGCCAGCAGAACAGGGGGCTCCTACAATGAGCAGTTCTTC. This encodes CASRTGGSYNEQFF.

The V and J genes are TRBV5-8 and TRBJ1-5; a weak D match, TRBD1 (6 bases). Germline assignment: CDR1 SGHTS and CDR2 YDEGEE. V lost 4 bases and J lost 1, with 12 bases in between. The CDR3 sequence is 15 residues long. This CDR3 reads CASSQGQISNQPQHF. The CDR3 DNA reads TGTGCCAGCAGCCAAGGACAGATAAGCAATCAGCCCCAGCATTTT.

The sample holds one count of this clone. V and J are TRBV2 and TRBJ2-7; 8 nucleotides match TRBD1. CDR3 length equals 15 residues. V trimming: 7 bases; J trimming: 3 bases; junction bases outside the gene matches: 11. Germline-derived CDR1 and CDR2 are SNHLY and FYNNEI. CDR3 loop: CASKGDRSKGYEQYF. The DNA for the CDR3 is TGTGCCAGCAAAGGGGACAGGAGTAAAGGCTACGAGCAGTACTTC.

The rearrangement links TRBV5-1 to TRBJ2-2; TRBD2 matches at 14 bases. Germline trimming cut 4 bases from V and 0 bases from J; bases unmatched to any gene: 8. The germline V gene has CDR1 SGHRS and CDR2 YFSETQ. The CDR3 covers 19 residues. In DNA form, the CDR3 reads TGCGCCAGCAGCCCGGGACTAGCGGGGGCGCACCCGAACACCGGGGAGCTGTTTTTT. Residues: CASSPGLAGAHPNTGELFF. Full variable domain (rest looked up from reference TRBV5-1 and TRBJ2-2): KAGVTQTPRYLIKTRGQQVTLSCSPISGHRSVSWYQQTPGQGLQFLFEYFSETQRNKGNFPGRFSGRQFSNSRSEMNVSTLELGDSALYLCASSPGLAGAHPNTGELFFGEGSRLTVL.

The chain's CDR3 is CASSQAIQGGMEAFF. CDR3 sequence (DNA): TGTGCCAGCAGCCAAGCAATCCAGGGAGGGATGGAAGCTTTCTTT. The chain has TRBV4-2 and TRBJ1-1; D is possibly TRBD1 (5 bases). V was shortened by 1 base and J by 8 bases, with 17 bases between the two germline ends. Germline lookup yields CDR1 LGHNA and CDR2 YNFKEQ. The CDR3 consists of 15 residues.